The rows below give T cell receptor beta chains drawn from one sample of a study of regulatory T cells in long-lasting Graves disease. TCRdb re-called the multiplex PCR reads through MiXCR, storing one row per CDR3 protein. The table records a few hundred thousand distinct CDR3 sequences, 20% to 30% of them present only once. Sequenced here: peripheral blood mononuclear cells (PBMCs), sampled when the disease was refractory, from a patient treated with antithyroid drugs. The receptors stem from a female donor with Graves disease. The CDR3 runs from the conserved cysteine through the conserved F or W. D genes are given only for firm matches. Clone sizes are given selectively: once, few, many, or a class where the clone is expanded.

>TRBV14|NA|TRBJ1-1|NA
TGTGCCAGCAGACTTTCACTAGGGAACACTGAAGCTTTCTTT
CASRLSLGNTEAFF
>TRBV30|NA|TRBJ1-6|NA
TGTGCCTGGAGAAGGAATTCACCCCTCCACTTT
CAWRRNSPLHF
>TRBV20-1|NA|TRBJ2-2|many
TGCAGTGCTAGAGATTGGGCTAGTTTGGGCGGGGAGCTGTTTTTT
CSARDWASLGGELFF
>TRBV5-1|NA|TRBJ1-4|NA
TGCGCCAGCAGCTTGTCGGGCCGCCCGACGAAACTGTTTTTT
CASSLSGRPTKLFF
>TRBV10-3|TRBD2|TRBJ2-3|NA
TGTGCCATCAGCGGATCCGGGACTAGCGGGCACACAGATACGCAGTATTTT
CAISGSGTSGHTDTQYF
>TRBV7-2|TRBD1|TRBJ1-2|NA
TGTGCCAGCAGCTTAGCGGGACAGTATGGCTACACCTTC
CASSLAGQYGYTF
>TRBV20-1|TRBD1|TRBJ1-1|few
TGCAGTGCTATGACAGGGAGAAACACTGGAGCTTTCTTT
CSAMTGRNTGAFF
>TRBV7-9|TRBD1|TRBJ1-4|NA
TGTGCCAGCAGCGAGACAGGGTCTGGTGAAAAACTGTTTTTT
CASSETGSGEKLFF
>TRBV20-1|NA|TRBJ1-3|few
TGCAGTGCTAGTAGGCCTTCAGCGGGCTCTGGAAACACCATATATTTT
CSASRPSAGSGNTIYF
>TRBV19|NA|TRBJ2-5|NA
TGTGCCAGTAGTATCCTCACCAGCGGAGGGACCCAGTACTTC
CASSILTSGGTQYF
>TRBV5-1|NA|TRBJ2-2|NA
TGCGCCAGCAGCGGTACAGGCCCCAGGGACACCGGGGAGCTGTTTTTT
CASSGTGPRDTGELFF
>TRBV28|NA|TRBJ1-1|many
TGTGCCAGCAGTCTAATTGCAGGGGTAAACACTGAAGCTTTCTTT
CASSLIAGVNTEAFF
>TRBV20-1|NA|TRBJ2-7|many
TGCAGTGCTAGAGGGCCCGGCGGGACGGGGGTCTACGAGCAGTACTTC
CSARGPGGTGVYEQYF
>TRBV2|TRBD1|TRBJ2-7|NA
TGTGCCAGCACCGAAGGGACAGGGATCTACGAGCAGTACTTC
CASTEGTGIYEQYF
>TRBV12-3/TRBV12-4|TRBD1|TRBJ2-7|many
TGTGCCAGCAGTCTCTTACGGACAGGGAGCTCCTACGAGCAGTACTTC
CASSLLRTGSSYEQYF
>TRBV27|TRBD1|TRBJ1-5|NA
TGTGCCAGCCCCAGGACAGGGCGTTACGGCAATCAGCCCCAGCATTTT
CASPRTGRYGNQPQHF
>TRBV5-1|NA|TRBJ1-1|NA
TGCGCCAGCAGCTTGTCGGGCGGCTCGAACACTGAAGCTTTCTTT
CASSLSGGSNTEAFF
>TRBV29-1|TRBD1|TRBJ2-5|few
TGCAGCGTTGAATCTCGGGACAGGGGGCTTGAGACCCAGTACTTC
CSVESRDRGLETQYF
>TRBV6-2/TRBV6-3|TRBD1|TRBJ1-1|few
TGTGCCAGCAGTTACATAGGGGGCCGCTTGAACACTGAAGCTTTCTTT
CASSYIGGRLNTEAFF
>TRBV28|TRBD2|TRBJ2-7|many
TGTGCCAGCAGTACGCTAGCGGGAGCCTACGAGCAGTACTTC
CASSTLAGAYEQYF
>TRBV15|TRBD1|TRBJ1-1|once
TGTGCCACCAGCAGCACAAGACAGGGGGACACTGAAGCTTTCTTT
CATSSTRQGDTEAFF
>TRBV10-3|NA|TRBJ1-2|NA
TGTGCCATCAGTGAGGAAGGATTTGGCTACACCTTC
CAISEEGFGYTF
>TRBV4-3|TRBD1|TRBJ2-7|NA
TGCGCCAGCAGCCAAGATGCAGGGGGCCCCTACGAGCAGTACTTC
CASSQDAGGPYEQYF
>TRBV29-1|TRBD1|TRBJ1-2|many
TGCAGCGTTGACACCCCACGACGACAGGGGGGAGGCTACACCTTC
CSVDTPRRQGGGYTF
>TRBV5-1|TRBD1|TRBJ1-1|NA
TGCGCCAGCAGACGGACAGGGCGGAACACTGAAGCTTTCTTT
CASRRTGRNTEAFF
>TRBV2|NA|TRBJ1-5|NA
TGTGCCAGCAGTGAGGGGAGAGGAATCCTTAAGCCCCAGCATTTT
CASSEGRGILKPQHF
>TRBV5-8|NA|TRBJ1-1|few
TGTGCCAGCAGCTGGGCGTCGGGGAACACTGAAGCTTTCTTT
CASSWASGNTEAFF
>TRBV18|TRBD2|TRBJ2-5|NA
TGTGCCAGCTCACCGTACCAGGCCCGAGCGGGAGCCCCTCAAGAGACCCAGTACTTC
CASSPYQARAGAPQETQYF
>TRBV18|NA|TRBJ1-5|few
TGTGCCAGCTCACATAGACAGGATCAGCCCCAGCATTTT
CASSHRQDQPQHF
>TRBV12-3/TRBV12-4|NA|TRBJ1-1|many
TGTGCCAGCAGTTTCAGGAACACTGAAGCTTTCTTT
CASSFRNTEAFF
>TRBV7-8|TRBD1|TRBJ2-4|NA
TGTGCCAGCAGCGCAGGACCGGGACAGGGGGCCCATTCGGCCAAAAACATTCAGTACTTC
CASSAGPGQGAHSAKNIQYF
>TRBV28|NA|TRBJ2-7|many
TGTGCCAGCAGTGCGACTAGACCCTACGAGCAGTACTTC
CASSATRPYEQYF
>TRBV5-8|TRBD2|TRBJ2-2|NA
TGTGCCAGCAGCTCGAGCGGGAGGGCCACCGGGGAGCTGTTTTTT
CASSSSGRATGELFF
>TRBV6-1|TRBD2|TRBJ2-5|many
TGTGCCAGCAGTCCAGCGGGAGAGGAGACCCAGTACTTC
CASSPAGEETQYF
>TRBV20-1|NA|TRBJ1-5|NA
TGCAGTGCCCCCGGACGGAGCAATCAGCCCCAGCATTTT
CSAPGRSNQPQHF
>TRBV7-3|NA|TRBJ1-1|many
TGTGCCAGCAGCTTGGACAGACTGAACACTGAAGCTTTCTTT
CASSLDRLNTEAFF
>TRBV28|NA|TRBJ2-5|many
TGTGCCAGCAGTTCCCACGGGGGCGTTGAGGAGACCCAGTACTTC
CASSSHGGVEETQYF
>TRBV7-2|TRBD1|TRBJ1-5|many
TGTGCCAGCAGCTCACAGGGGAGTCAGCCCCAGCATTTT
CASSSQGSQPQHF
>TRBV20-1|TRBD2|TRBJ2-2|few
TGCAGTGCTAGAGACGCTGCTGTGGCGGGAGTTAACGGGGAGCTGTTTTTT
CSARDAAVAGVNGELFF
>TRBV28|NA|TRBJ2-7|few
TGTGCCAGCAGTTCAAGGAACTCCTACGAGCAGTACTTC
CASSSRNSYEQYF
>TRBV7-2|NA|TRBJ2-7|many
TGTGCCAGCAGCTTTAGGGACGGGATGGGGGAGCAGTACTTC
CASSFRDGMGEQYF
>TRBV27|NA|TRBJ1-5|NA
TGTGCCAGCAGCTTACTGGGGTCGGAGCCCCAGCATTTT
CASSLLGSEPQHF
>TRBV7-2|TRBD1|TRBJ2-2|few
TGTGCCAGCAGCTTAGTTCGGACAGGGACCGGGGAGCTGTTTTTT
CASSLVRTGTGELFF
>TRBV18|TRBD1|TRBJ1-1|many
TGTGCCAGCTCAAGAGGGACAGCCGAAGCTTTCTTT
CASSRGTAEAFF
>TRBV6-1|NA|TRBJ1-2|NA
TGTGCCAGCAGTGAAGCAGGGCGTCGTGGCTACACCTTC
CASSEAGRRGYTF
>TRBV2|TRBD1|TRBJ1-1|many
TGTGCCAGCAGGACGACAGGGGCCGGAACTGAAGCTTTCTTT
CASRTTGAGTEAFF
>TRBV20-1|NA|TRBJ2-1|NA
TGCAGTGCTGACGCTCGGACCGTTCATGAGGAGCAGTTCTTC
CSADARTVHEEQFF
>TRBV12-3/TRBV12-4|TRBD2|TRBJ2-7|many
TGTGCCAGCAGCCAATTAGCGGGCCAACGGGGCGAGCAGTACTTC
CASSQLAGQRGEQYF
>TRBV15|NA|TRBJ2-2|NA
TGTGCCACCAGCAGAGATAACAGGGAGCTGTTTTTT
CATSRDNRELFF
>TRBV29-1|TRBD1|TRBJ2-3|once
TGCAGCGTAAGGACAGGGGGTACAGATACGCAGTATTTT
CSVRTGGTDTQYF
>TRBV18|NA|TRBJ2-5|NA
TGTGCCAGCTCACCACCGTGGGGGGGCACGGAGACCCAGTACTTC
CASSPPWGGTETQYF
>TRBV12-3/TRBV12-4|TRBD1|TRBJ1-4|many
TGTGCCAGCAGTTTAGTTCCGGGACAGCTTAATTTT
CASSLVPGQLNF
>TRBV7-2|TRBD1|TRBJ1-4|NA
TGTGCCAGCAGCCCCGTCGACAGGGGGTCCATTAATGAAAAACTGTTTTTT
CASSPVDRGSINEKLFF